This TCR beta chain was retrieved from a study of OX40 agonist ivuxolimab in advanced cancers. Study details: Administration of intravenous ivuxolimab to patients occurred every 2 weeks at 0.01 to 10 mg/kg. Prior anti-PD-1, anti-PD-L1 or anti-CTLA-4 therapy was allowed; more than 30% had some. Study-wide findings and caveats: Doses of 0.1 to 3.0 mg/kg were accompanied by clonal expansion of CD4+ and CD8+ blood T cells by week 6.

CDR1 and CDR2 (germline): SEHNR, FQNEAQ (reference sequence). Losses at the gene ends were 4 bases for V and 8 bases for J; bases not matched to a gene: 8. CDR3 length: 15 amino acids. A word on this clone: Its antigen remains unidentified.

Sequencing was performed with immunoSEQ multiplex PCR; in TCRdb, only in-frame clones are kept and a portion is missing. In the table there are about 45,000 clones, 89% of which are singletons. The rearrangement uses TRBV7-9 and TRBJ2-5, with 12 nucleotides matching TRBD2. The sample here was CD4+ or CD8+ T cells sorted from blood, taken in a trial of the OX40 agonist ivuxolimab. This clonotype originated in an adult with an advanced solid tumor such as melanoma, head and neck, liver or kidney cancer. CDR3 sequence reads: CASSSPVLAGGTQYF. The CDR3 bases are TGTGCCAGCAGCTCCCCGGTACTAGCGGGGGGCACCCAGTACTTC.